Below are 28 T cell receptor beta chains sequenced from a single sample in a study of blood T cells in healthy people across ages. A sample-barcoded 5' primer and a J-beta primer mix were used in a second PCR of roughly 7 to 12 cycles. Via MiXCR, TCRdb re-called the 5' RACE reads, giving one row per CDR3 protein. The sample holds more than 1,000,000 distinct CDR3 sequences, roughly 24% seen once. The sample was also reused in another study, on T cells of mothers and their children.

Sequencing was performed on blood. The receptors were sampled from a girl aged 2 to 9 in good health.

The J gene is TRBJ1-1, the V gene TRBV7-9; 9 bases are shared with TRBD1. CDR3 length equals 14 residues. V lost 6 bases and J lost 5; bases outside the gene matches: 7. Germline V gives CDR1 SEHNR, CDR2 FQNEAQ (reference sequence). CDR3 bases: TGTGCCAGCAGGCGGGACAGGGAGGGGACTGAAGCTTTCTTT. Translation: CASRRDREGTEAFF. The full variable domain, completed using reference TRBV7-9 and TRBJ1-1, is DTGVSQNPRHKITKRGQNVTFRCDPISEHNRLYWYRQTLGQGPEFLTYFQNEAQLEKSRLLSDRFSAERPKGSFSTLEIQRTEQGDSAMYLCASRRDREGTEAFFGQGTRLTVV.

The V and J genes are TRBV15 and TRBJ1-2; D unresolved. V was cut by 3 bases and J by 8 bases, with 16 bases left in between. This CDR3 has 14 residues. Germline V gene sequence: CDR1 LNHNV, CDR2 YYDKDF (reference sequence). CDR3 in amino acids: CATSRGGFRDGYTF. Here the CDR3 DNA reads TGTGCCACCAGCAGGGGTGGATTTAGAGACGGCTACACCTTC.

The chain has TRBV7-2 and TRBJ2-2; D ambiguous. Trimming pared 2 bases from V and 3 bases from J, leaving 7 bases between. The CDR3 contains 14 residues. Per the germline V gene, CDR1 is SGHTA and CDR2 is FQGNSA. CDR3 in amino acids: CASSLPLDTGELFF. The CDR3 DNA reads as TGTGCCAGCAGCTTACCTCTAGACACCGGGGAGCTGTTTTTT.

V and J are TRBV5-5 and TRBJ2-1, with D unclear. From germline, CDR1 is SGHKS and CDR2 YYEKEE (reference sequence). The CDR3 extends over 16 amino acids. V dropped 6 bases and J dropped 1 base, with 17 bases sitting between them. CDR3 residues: CASIPPQIGSYNEQFF. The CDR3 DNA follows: TGTGCCAGCATCCCACCCCAAATCGGGTCCTACAATGAGCAGTTCTTC.

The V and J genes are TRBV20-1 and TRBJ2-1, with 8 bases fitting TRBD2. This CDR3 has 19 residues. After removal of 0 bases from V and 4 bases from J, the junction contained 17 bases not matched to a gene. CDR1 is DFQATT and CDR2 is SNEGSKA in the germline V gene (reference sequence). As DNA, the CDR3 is TGCAGTGCTAGAGATTTCGGGGCGAGAGCGGGAGAGGGGTACAATGAGCAGTTCTTC. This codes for CSARDFGARAGEGYNEQFF.

CDR3 DNA sequence: TGTGCCAGCAGCGTTGGCAGGTCCTTACCCCAATTATACACCGGGGAGCTGTTTTTT. Its translation: CASSVGRSLPQLYTGELFF. J is TRBJ2-2 and V is TRBV9; D gene ambiguous. This CDR3 contains 19 residues. The ends were cut back, 2 bases at V and 3 bases at J, with 23 bases in the middle. The germline gives CDR1 SGDLS, CDR2 YYNGEE.

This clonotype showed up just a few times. As DNA, the CDR3 is TGTGCCAGCAGCTTAATCGGGGATAATGAAAAACTGTTTTTT. Translation: CASSLIGDNEKLFF. V gene TRBV7-9 combines with J gene TRBJ1-4; D unclear. Deletions cut 2 bases from V and 4 bases from J, with 8 bases between. CDR1 and CDR2 (germline): SEHNR, FQNEAQ (reference sequence). This CDR3 has 14 amino acids. Full variable domain (missing parts from reference TRBV7-9 and TRBJ1-4): DTGVSQNPRHKITKRGQNVTFRCDPISEHNRLYWYRQTLGQGPEFLTYFQNEAQLEKSRLLSDRFSAERPKGSFSTLEIQRTEQGDSAMYLCASSLIGDNEKLFFGSGTQLSVL.

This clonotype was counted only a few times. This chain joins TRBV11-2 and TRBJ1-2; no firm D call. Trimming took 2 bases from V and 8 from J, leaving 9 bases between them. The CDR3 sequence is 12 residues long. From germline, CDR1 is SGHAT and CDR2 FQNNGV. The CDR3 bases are TGTGCCAGCAGCTTAAAGGGCCTCGGCTACACCTTC. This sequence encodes CASSLKGLGYTF. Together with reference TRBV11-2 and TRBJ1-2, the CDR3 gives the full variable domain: EAGVAQSPRYKIIEKRQSVAFWCNPISGHATLYWYQQILGQGPKLLIQFQNNGVVDDSQLPKDRFSAERLKGVDSTLKIQPAKLEDSAVYLCASSLKGLGYTFGSGTRLTVV.

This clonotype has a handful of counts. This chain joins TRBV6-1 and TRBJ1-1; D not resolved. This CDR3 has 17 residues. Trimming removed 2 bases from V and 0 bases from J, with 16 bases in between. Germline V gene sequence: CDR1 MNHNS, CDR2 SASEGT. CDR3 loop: CASSETTYYLLNTEAFF. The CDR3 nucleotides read TGTGCCAGCAGTGAAACCACCTACTACCTTCTGAACACTGAAGCTTTCTTT.

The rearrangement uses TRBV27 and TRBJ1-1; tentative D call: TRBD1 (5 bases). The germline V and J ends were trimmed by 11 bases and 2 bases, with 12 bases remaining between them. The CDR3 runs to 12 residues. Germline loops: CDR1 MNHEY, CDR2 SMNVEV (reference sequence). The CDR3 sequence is CAAGEPNTEAFF. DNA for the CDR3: TGTGCCGCGGGGGAGCCTAACACTGAAGCTTTCTTT.

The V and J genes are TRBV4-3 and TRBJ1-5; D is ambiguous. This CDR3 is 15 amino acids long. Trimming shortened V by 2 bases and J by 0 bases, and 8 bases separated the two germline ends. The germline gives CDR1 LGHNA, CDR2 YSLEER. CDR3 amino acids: CASSQNPYSNQPQHF. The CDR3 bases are TGCGCCAGCAGCCAAAACCCTTATAGCAATCAGCCCCAGCATTTT.

The CDR3 reads CASSQGGVRYGYTF. CDR3 sequence (DNA): TGTGCCAGCAGCCAAGGGGGAGTCCGCTATGGCTACACCTTC. The V call is TRBV3-1, the J call TRBJ1-2; unclear D gene. The germline V gene encodes CDR1 LGHDT and CDR2 YNNKEL (reference sequence). The CDR3 length is 14 residues. The V end lost 1 base, the J end lost 4 bases, and 10 bases lay between the germline ends.

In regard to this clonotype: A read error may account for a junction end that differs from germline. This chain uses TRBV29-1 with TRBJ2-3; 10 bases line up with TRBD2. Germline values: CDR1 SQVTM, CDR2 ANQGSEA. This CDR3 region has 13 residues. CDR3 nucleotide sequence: TGCGGCGTTATAGCGGGAGGTAGGGATACGCAGTATTTT. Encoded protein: CGVIAGGRDTQYF.

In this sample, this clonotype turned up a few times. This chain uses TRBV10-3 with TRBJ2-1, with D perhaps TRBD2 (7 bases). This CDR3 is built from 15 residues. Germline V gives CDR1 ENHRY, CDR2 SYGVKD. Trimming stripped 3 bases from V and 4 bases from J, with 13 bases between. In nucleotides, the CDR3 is TGTGCCATCAGTGAAGGCGGGGGCCATTACAATGAGCAGTTCTTC. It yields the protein CAISEGGGHYNEQFF.

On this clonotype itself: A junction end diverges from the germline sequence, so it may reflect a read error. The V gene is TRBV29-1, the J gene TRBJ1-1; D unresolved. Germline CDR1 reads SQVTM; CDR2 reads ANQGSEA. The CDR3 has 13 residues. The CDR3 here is CSVEQLLNTGAFF. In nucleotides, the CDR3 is TGCAGCGTTGAACAGCTCCTGAACACTGGAGCTTTCTTT.

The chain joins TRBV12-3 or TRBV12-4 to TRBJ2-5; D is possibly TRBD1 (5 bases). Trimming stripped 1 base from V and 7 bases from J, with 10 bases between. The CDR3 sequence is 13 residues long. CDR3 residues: CASSLEERGTQYF. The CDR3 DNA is TGTGCCAGCAGTTTAGAGGAAAGGGGGACCCAGTACTTC.

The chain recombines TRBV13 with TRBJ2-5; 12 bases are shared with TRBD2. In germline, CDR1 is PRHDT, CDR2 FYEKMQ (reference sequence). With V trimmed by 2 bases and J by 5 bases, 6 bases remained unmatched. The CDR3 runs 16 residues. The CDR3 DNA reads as TGTGCCAGCAGCTTAAGTCTAGCGGGAGGGCGGGAGACCCAGTACTTC. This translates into CASSLSLAGGRETQYF.

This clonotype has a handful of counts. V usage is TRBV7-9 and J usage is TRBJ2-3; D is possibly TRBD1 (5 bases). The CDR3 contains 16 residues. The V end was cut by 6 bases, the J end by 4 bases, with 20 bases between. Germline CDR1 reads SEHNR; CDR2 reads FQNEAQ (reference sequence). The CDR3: CASRPIRETTPDTQYF. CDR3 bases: TGTGCCAGCAGGCCGATCAGGGAAACCACTCCAGATACGCAGTATTTT. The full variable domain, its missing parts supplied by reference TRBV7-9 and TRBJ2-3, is DTGVSQNPRHKITKRGQNVTFRCDPISEHNRLYWYRQTLGQGPEFLTYFQNEAQLEKSRLLSDRFSAERPKGSFSTLEIQRTEQGDSAMYLCASRPIRETTPDTQYFGPGTRLTVL.

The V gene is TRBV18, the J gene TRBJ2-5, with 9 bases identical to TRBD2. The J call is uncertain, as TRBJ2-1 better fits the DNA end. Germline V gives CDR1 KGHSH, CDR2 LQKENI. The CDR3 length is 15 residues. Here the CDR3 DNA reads TGTGCCAGCTCACCCGGGGGACTAGCTCACAATGAGCAGTTCTTC. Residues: CASSPGGLAHNEQFF.

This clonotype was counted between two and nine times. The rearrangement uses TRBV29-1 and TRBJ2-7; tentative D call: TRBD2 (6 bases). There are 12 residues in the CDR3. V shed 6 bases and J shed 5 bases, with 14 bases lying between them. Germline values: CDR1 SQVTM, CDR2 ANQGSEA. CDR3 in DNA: TGCAGCGTCCGGGACTGGGTCCACGAGCAGTACTTC. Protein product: CSVRDWVHEQYF.

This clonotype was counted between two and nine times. CDR3 sequence (DNA): TGTGCCAGCAGCTTAGTTAGCGGGAGTGCGCCGGTCGCGCAGACCCAGTACTTC. This codes for CASSLVSGSAPVAQTQYF. V usage is TRBV7-2 and J usage is TRBJ2-5; 9 positions match TRBD2. In germline, CDR1 is SGHTA, CDR2 FQGNSA. V shed 1 base and J 6 bases; nucleotides not matched to a gene: 15. The CDR3 totals 18 residues.

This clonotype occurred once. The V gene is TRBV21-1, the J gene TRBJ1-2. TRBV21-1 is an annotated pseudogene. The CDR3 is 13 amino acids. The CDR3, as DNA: TGTGCCAGCAGCAAAGCGACAGACCATGGCTACACCTTC. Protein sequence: CASSKATDHGYTF.

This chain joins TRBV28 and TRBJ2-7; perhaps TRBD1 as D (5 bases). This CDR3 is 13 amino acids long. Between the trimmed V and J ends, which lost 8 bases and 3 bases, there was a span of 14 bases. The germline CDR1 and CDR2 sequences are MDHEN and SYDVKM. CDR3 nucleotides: TGTGCCAGCTACCCTCAGGGCCACTACGAGCAGTACTTC. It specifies CASYPQGHYEQYF.

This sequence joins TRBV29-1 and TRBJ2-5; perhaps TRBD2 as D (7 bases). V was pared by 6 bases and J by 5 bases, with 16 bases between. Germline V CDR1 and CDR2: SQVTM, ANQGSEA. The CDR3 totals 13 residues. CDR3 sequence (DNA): TGCAGCGTGGGGGACCCGGGGGGCGAGACCCAGTACTTC. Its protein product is CSVGDPGGETQYF.

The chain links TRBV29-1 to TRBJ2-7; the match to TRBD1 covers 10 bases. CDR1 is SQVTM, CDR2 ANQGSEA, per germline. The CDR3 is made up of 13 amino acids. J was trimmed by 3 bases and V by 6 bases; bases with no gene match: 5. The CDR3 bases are TGCAGCGTGCGTGGGGACAGGGGCTACGAGCAGTACTTC. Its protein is CSVRGDRGYEQYF.

The CDR3 region is CASRTQGSTEAFF. Here the CDR3 DNA reads TGTGCCAGCAGAACTCAGGGGAGCACTGAAGCTTTCTTT. The chain has TRBV5-6 and TRBJ1-1; possible D gene TRBD1, 6 bases. This CDR3 spans 13 amino acids. The germline gives CDR1 SGHDT, CDR2 YYEEEE. V was trimmed by 5 bases and J by 4 bases, leaving 12 bases between them.

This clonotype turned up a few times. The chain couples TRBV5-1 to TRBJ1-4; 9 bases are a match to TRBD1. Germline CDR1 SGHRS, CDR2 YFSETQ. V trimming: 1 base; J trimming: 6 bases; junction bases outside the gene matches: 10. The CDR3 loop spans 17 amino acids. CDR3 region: CASSLITGGLSDEKLFF. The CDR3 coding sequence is TGCGCCAGCAGCTTGATCACAGGGGGCCTCTCCGATGAAAAACTGTTTTTT.

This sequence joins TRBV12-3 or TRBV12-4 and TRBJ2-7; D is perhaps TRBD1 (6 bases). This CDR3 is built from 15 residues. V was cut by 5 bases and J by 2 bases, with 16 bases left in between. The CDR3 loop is CASSPNRAGAYEQYF. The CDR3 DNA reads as TGTGCCAGCAGTCCTAACAGGGCCGGCGCCTACGAGCAGTACTTC.